This T cell receptor (beta chain) appears in the sequencing data of a study of cytomegalovirus exposure and HLA in healthy donors. This clone appeared a single time. The antigen is not known. The CDR3 runs to 16 residues. In the PCR, 60 Vbeta and 13 Jbeta primers were used. Repertoires were generated with immunoSEQ multiplex PCR, while TCRdb's copy carries only in-frame clones and drops some. The data contain fewer than 150,000 clones, nearly 80% of them singletons. Whole-study findings and limits: Likely technical artifact: a cluster of highly shared sequence variants. TCR beta sequences reportedly predicted most subjects' HLA-A and HLA-B alleles accurately. With DRB1 most and HLA-C fewest, TCR association rates differed between HLA loci in a later analysis.

Sample: PBMCs. The clonotype was recovered from a male donor in good health and CMV-seronegative. This chain uses TRBV21-1 with TRBJ1-1; the table gives TRBD1 as D, unverified against the DNA. TRBV21-1 is a listed pseudogene. The CDR3 DNA reads as TGTGCCAGCAGCGGTCGGACAGGGGATGATTCCACTGAAGCTTTCTTT. Translating it yields CASSGRTGDDSTEAFF.